This T cell receptor (beta chain) is drawn from a study of cytomegalovirus exposure and HLA in healthy donors (dated by TCRdb to about 2017). Concerning the study at large: In an earlier analysis of roughly 500 of the donors, 276 Gb of sequence data and 100 million or so unique TCR beta sequences from roughly 180 million T cells were reported. A handful of DR-DQ haplotypes were handled as single units for association and clustering because linkage in the cohort was strong. The study combined high-throughput TCR immunosequencing, statistical association of individual TCRs with disease status, and machine learning to predict cytomegalovirus infection status. Every repertoire in the discovery cohort had been generated on one and the same sequencing platform. Donor age, sex, ethnicity and CMV serostatus were compiled together with the repertoire data. Along with the approximately 670-subject first cohort, a separate validation cohort of over 90 different subjects was used. Genome-wide SNP genotypes for about three fifths of the roughly 700 donors were used in a later genetic analysis, which treated that subset as a discovery cohort. HLA typing covered class I and class II loci at four-digit resolution. The genetic ancestry cluster associated with self-reported Caucasian donors included roughly four fifths of the 350 to 500 genotyped donors. An earlier analysis of fewer than 700 of the donors applied high-throughput TCR beta sequencing to assess whether each TCR beta V gene segment acted as functional or pseudogenic. The later analysis used no new phenotypic data to find candidate immune exposures, relying instead on TCR beta sequences and their occurrence across donors. The study profiled the T cell repertoires of about 640 subjects by immunosequencing and related them to cytomegalovirus serostatus. An early release that covered some 630 HLA-typed donors contained 300 to 350 gigabases of sequencing data and approximately 85 million unique TCR sequences. A later analysis re-analyzed previously published TCR beta repertoires from 600 to 850 donors and added high-resolution HLA genotyping to study TCR occurrence patterns. On average, roughly 250,000 unique TCR beta nucleotide sequences were sequenced per donor among roughly 430 genotyped donors of the cohort, with roughly 18% of those sequences being non-productive. Typing coverage varied by locus: about 620-630 donors for A, B, C, DRB1 and DQB1; about 520 for DQA1; about 570 for DPA1; 450 to 480 for DPB1. The study aimed to test whether cataloging public T cell receptors could reveal signatures of past pathogen exposure. Broader findings and caveats from the paper: A total of roughly 160 TCR beta chains were listed by the study as associated with cytomegalovirus. Correlated functional status among segregating V segments might be attributable to linkage disequilibrium, but an unknown experimental factor could not be ruled out. A further reported finding was that TCR beta sequences accurately predicted the HLA-A and HLA-B alleles for most subjects in the first cohort. Presence/absence analyses assumed roughly uniform sequencing depth across donors, an assumption that may not hold. According to a later genetic analysis, donors in an Asian-associated ancestry cluster had fewer N-insertions in productive TCRs than the approximately 630-donor mean. Three of the identified cytomegalovirus-associated TCR beta chains were confirmed in vitro to be specific for cytomegalovirus antigens. In an earlier analysis of 587 of the donors, most TCR beta V segments appeared in productive rearrangements about 87% or about 30% of the time, broadly matching IMGT annotations. A later analysis associated 16,951 TCR beta sequences with specific HLA alleles at a false discovery rate of 0.05. Because counts were too low, approximately 15 rarely observed V segments, including chromosome 9 orphons, were excluded from the earlier analysis of a few hundred of the donors. A later analysis found that TCR association rates varied across HLA loci, with DRB1 alleles showing the most associated TCRs and HLA-C alleles the fewest. An association between a missense DCLRE1C variant and V-gene and J-gene trimming of TCR beta chains was found in a later genetic analysis and replicated in an independent cohort. Immune exposure information for the cohort was limited to CMV serostatus. According to a later analysis, most CMV-associated TCR beta chains appeared to be HLA-restricted, and the HLA associations seemed to be driven largely by CMV exposure. A group of highly shared sequence variants was considered likely to be a technical artifact of the sequencing pipeline. Most TCR sequences were seen in very few donors, while some public TCRs were found in many individuals. The cohort was sequenced for TCR beta chains only, and without alpha or paired-chain data the features that could be detected were limited. The classifier was reported to diagnose cytomegalovirus status with high specificity and sensitivity in both the original cohort and the validation cohort. Because HLA typing was missing for some donors at each locus, association tests included only the typed subset. A later analysis found that HLA-associated TCR beta chains were more clonally expanded and had lower generation probabilities than equally common non-associated chains. Some IMGT-functional V segments, including TRBV6-2 and TRBV6-3, could not be told apart with the 87-base-pair reads, so those segments were excluded. When HLA alleles, especially DR and DQ, strongly co-occurred, attributing TCR associations to individual alleles was difficult. The authors suggested that the approach could potentially be extended to other disease states and immunological phenotypes. In a later analysis, several top co-occurrence clusters were reported to appear linked to parvovirus B19, influenza, CMV and Epstein-Barr virus.

V is trimmed back by 7 bases and J by 3 bases, and the junction contains 10 bases that no gene match accounts for. Sequences LGHNA (CDR1) and YNFKEQ (CDR2) are obtained from the germline V gene. Including cysteine and phenylalanine, the CDR3 has 16 amino acids. CDR3 DNA only is kept here, 48 bases in frame from base 1. The cohort was made up of approximately 700 healthy bone marrow donors. All cohort members were sampled while nominally healthy, although unrecorded immune exposures were likely present. The donor tested CMV seropositive, placing the donor among the approximately 310 seropositive members of the cohort. A peripheral blood sample was provided by each donor, and peripheral blood mononuclear cells were used for TCR beta sequencing. The Qiagen DNeasy Blood Extraction Kit was used to extract genomic DNA from the blood cell samples. Preparation of the library involved the immunoSEQ multiplex PCR assay. For the multiplex PCR, a mixture combining 60 forward primers for TCR Vbeta segments and 13 reverse primers for TCR Jbeta segments was used. The CDR3 region of rearranged TCR beta genes was amplified from genomic DNA with a multiplex PCR assay. Amplified TCR beta libraries were sequenced as 87-base-pair reads on the Illumina HiSeq System. The original methods were these. In a later analysis, tens of millions of unique TCR beta chains were counted across the 650 to 750 repertoires, and about 9.9 million of these chains were shared by at least two donors. Raw reads were error-corrected and collapsed into unique sequences by a nearest-neighbor algorithm in which closely related sequences were merged to remove PCR and sequencing errors. CDR3 sequences were aligned to IMGT reference sequences to assign V, D and J gene segments. For a sequence to be retained, a match of at least six nucleotides was required to both a V gene segment and a J gene segment. A rearrangement counted as productive if the CDR3 had no stop codons and remained in frame with V and J, and every other rearrangement counted as non-productive. Following IMGT convention, CDR3 was defined as the stretch from the second conserved V-encoded cysteine to the conserved J-encoded phenylalanine. The earlier analysis of approximately 500 of the donors excluded sequences that lacked an unambiguous match to a single V gene segment. In an earlier analysis of 587 of the donors, a V segment was called functional when productive rearrangements were above 56.7%, and segregating when the standard deviation between donors exceeded 5%. A statistical classification framework was built to diagnose cytomegalovirus status from the catalog of TCR beta chain sequences. A later analysis assigned V and J genes by comparing TCR nucleotide sequences with IMGT/GENE-DB human TR gene sequences. A later analysis assigned CDR3 sequences and most-parsimonious VDJ recombination scenarios with the TCRdist pipeline. In a later analysis, each TCR beta chain was defined by its CDR3 amino acid sequence together with its V-gene family, and reads lacking a unique V-gene family were excluded. As a way to deal with suspected cross-contamination and a sequencing artifact, a later analysis dropped nearly 600 nucleotide sequences that were highly shared and had low generation probability. For each public chain, a later analysis derived a clonal expansion index from normalized ranks of inferred template counts within each repertoire. In a later analysis, generation probabilities were computed with a VDJ recombination model fitted to out-of-frame rearrangements, and the resulting probabilities were checked against IGoR. In a later analysis, TCR-TCR, TCR-HLA and TCR-CMV co-occurrence was scored with hypergeometric tests, and a repertoire-size bias correction was applied to TCR pairs. False discovery rates were estimated in a later analysis by permuting HLA or CMV assignments 20 times. In a later analysis, co-occurring TCRs were grouped using DBSCAN, and TCRdist sequence similarity was added for clustering within HLA-allele-positive subsets. Repertoires with fewer than 30,000 or more than 120,000 public chains were left out of co-occurrence clustering, as were four to six repertoires with anomalous nucleotide sharing. TCRdb provides this immuneACCESS table in a form limited to in-frame rearrangements. Some clones are lacking; in checked studies, under half of them reflect an unresolved V gene, and why the rest are absent is not known. The DNA gave D and trimming, while V, J and clone size come from that table. This sample's table lists 200,000 or so clones. The ten largest clones capture about 1.1% of the sample.

Remarks on this clone: The antigen this receptor binds is unknown.

The sequence joins TRBV4-2 to TRBJ2-2; TRBD2 agrees with 8 junctional bases. Sequenced: PBMCs. This clonotype was sampled from a girl aged 2 to 10 in good health and CMV-seropositive. The CDR3 corresponds to CASTLNWREDTGELFF. The nucleotide sequence reads as follows: TGTGCCAGCACCCTGAACTGGCGGGAGGACACCGGGGAGCTGTTTTTT.